One sample yielded the 16 T cell receptor beta chains listed below, sequenced in a study of blood T cell repertoires in COVID-19 (dated by TCRdb to about 2020). To prepare the library, the immunoSEQ multiplex PCR assay was applied. TCRdb retrieved this table from immuneACCESS and kept in-frame rearrangements only. Not all clones are present; in checked studies, unresolved V genes account for under half, and no reason is known for the remainder. Counted in this sample were around 200,000 clones; under 90% of them appeared once. Clones ranked in the top ten supply about a sixth of the sample. What was sequenced was peripheral blood. The source is a woman of 80 years or more with active or convalescent COVID-19.

This chain uses TRBV7-9 with TRBJ2-2; D is uncertain. The CDR3 is made up of 12 amino acids. Germline CDR1 and CDR2: SEHNR and FQNEAQ (reference sequence). Trimming took off 6 bases at V and 3 bases at J, with 5 bases between the two ends. The chain's CDR3 is CASRLYTGELFF. As DNA, the CDR3 is TGTGCCAGCAGACTTTACACCGGGGAGCTGTTTTTT.

This clone showed up just a few times. The V call is TRBV4-3, the J call TRBJ1-6; D possibly corresponds to TRBD1 (6 bases). The CDR3 is 13 amino acids. Germline V gene sequence: CDR1 LGHNA, CDR2 YSLEER. The V end was cut by 0 bases, the J end by 10 bases, with 7 bases between. The CDR3 bases are TGCGCCAGCAGCCAAGATCAGGGGTCACCCCTCCACTTT. Its translation is CASSQDQGSPLHF.

This clone was observed once. The chain uses TRBV15 and TRBJ2-2, with 11 bases matching TRBD2. The V segment lost 1 base and the J segment 1 base; nucleotides outside the gene matches: 2. There are 17 residues in the CDR3. Germline V gene data show CDR1 as LNHNV and CDR2 as YYDKDF (reference sequence). As DNA, the CDR3 is TGTGCCACCAGCAGAGCCCTAGCGGGGGGGAACACCGGGGAGCTGTTTTTT. It translates to CATSRALAGGNTGELFF.

In its sample, this clone was seen a few times. The CDR3 protein is CAWSEGVQPQHF. In DNA form, the CDR3 reads TGTGCCTGGAGTGAGGGGGTTCAGCCCCAGCATTTT. The chain has TRBV30 and TRBJ1-5; D may be TRBD1 (6 bases). The length of the CDR3 is 12 residues. Germline V CDR1 and CDR2: GTSNPN, SVGIG (reference sequence). V lost 1 base to trimming and J lost 6 bases, with 7 bases between them.

The J gene is TRBJ1-2, the V gene TRBV28; no firm D call. CDR1 and CDR2 (germline): MDHEN, SYDVKM. The CDR3 extends over 13 amino acids. The V end was cut by 2 bases, the J end by 4 bases, with 8 bases between. The CDR3 nucleotides read TGTGCCAGCAGTTTAGAAAGAGTCTATGGCTACACCTTC. Its protein product is CASSLERVYGYTF.

The J gene is TRBJ1-2, the V gene TRBV29-1, with a weak D call TRBD1 (6 bases). V shed 4 bases and J shed 3 bases, with 15 bases lying between them. CDR1 and CDR2 from the germline V gene are SQVTM and ANQGSEA. The CDR3 consists of 14 residues. As DNA, the CDR3 is TGCAGCGTTGGGTTGGGGGGGCCCTACTATGGCTACACCTTC. The encoded protein is CSVGLGGPYYGYTF.

The chain links TRBV27 to TRBJ1-2; 7 nucleotides agree with TRBD1. The CDR3 spans 16 residues. The V segment lost 5 bases and the J segment 3 bases; nucleotides outside the gene matches: 12. Germline-derived CDR1 and CDR2 are MNHEY and SMNVEV (reference sequence). The CDR3 reads CASSPRQGSLYYGYTF. DNA of the CDR3: TGTGCCAGCAGTCCCCGACAGGGCTCGTTATACTATGGCTACACCTTC.

This clone was seen once. The CDR3 bases are TGTGCCAGCAGCAGAGACGGCTCCTACAATGAGCAGTTCTTC. Amino acids: CASSRDGSYNEQFF. V gene TRBV7-8 combines with J gene TRBJ2-1; D is undetermined. The CDR3 length is 14 residues. The V gene's germline CDR1 is SGHVS and CDR2 FQNEAQ. V lost 5 bases, J lost 0 bases, and 8 bases lay in between.

This clone came up once. The V and J genes are TRBV30 and TRBJ2-3; D unclear. The CDR3 loop spans 12 amino acids. Trimming pared 4 bases from V and 5 bases from J, leaving 10 bases between. The germline CDR1 and CDR2 sequences are GTSNPN and SVGIG (reference sequence). CDR3 sequence (DNA): TGTGCCTGGATCAGGTCGCGAGATACGCAGTATTTT. Protein product: CAWIRSRDTQYF.

This clone was detected only once. The chain carries TRBV24-1 and TRBJ2-5; D might be TRBD1 (5 bases). Trimming cost V 0 bases and J 6 bases, with 10 bases left between them. CDR1 and CDR2 (germline): KGHDR, SFDVKD. CDR3 size: 14 residues. CDR3: CATSDLETEKTQYF. CDR3 DNA sequence: TGTGCCACCAGTGATTTGGAGACAGAGAAGACCCAGTACTTC.

The rearrangement uses TRBV10-3 and TRBJ1-2; D might be TRBD1 (6 bases). This CDR3 region has 12 residues. The germline gives CDR1 ENHRY, CDR2 SYGVKD. V dropped 6 bases and J dropped 8 bases, with 13 bases sitting between them. The CDR3 sequence: CAIRQGLGGYTF. The CDR3 DNA is TGTGCCATCAGGCAGGGGTTGGGCGGCTACACCTTC.

The gene calls are TRBV29-1 and TRBJ1-2; 7 bases fit TRBD1. Germline CDR1 and CDR2: SQVTM and ANQGSEA. The V gene end was trimmed by 5 bases and the J gene end by 2 bases; junction bases not matched to a gene: 5. The CDR3 sequence is 13 residues long. CDR3 bases: TGCAGCGTTCGCACGACAGGGAACTATGGCTACACCTTC. It specifies CSVRTTGNYGYTF.

The chain joins TRBV4-3 to TRBJ2-2; 7 nucleotides agree with TRBD1. Germline V gene data show CDR1 as LGHNA and CDR2 as YSLEER. The CDR3 is made up of 19 amino acids. With V trimmed by 0 bases and J by 6 bases, 16 bases remained unmatched. CDR3 sequence: CASSQDVGGKQGRPGELFF. In DNA form, the CDR3 reads TGCGCCAGCAGCCAAGATGTTGGGGGAAAACAGGGGCGTCCCGGGGAGCTGTTTTTT.

The chain has TRBV2 and TRBJ2-1, with 11 bases lining up with TRBD2. V lost 3 bases and J lost 8; bases outside the gene matches: 6. The length of the CDR3 is 15 residues. Germline lookup yields CDR1 SNHLY and CDR2 FYNNEI. The CDR3 is CASSERGSGRDEQFF. CDR3 DNA sequence: TGTGCCAGCAGTGAGCGGGGTAGCGGGAGGGATGAGCAGTTCTTC.

The chain uses TRBV2 and TRBJ1-4, with TRBD1 as a possible D gene (5 bases). This CDR3 is built from 13 residues. Between the trimmed V and J ends, which lost 8 bases and 3 bases, there was a span of 10 bases. Germline assignment: CDR1 SNHLY and CDR2 FYNNEI. As DNA, the CDR3 is TGTGCCAGCCTCGGACAATCTAATGAAAAACTGTTTTTT. This codes for CASLGQSNEKLFF.

The chain uses TRBV19 and TRBJ1-2; tentative D call: TRBD1 (5 bases). V was shortened by 3 bases and J by 4 bases, with 21 bases between the two germline ends. CDR3 size: 17 residues. Germline loops: CDR1 LNHDA, CDR2 SQIVND (reference sequence). The CDR3 DNA reads TGTGCCAGTAGTATCCCCACCGCCCAGACAGCTTTCTATGGCTACACCTTC. Translated: CASSIPTAQTAFYGYTF.